This T cell receptor beta chain appears in the sequencing data of a study of T cell changes during pregnancy in multiple sclerosis (dated 2019 in TCRdb). Notes on the research overall: Changes in the T cell repertoire over the course of pregnancy were examined in this study in women with multiple sclerosis.

Remarks on this clone: There is no known antigen for this receptor. Base qualities were left out, and no much larger clone turns up one base away.

Library construction relied on the immunoSEQ multiplex PCR assay. Sourced from immuneACCESS, this table was stored by TCRdb with only in-frame sequences that have V and J called. A share of the clones is absent; for the studies checked, an unresolved V gene accounts for under half, and the remainder has no known explanation. Within this sample are roughly 38,000 clones, with less than 95% of them counted one time only. The ten largest clones take up 10% of the sample. Here the sequenced sample was CD8+ T cells from peripheral blood mononuclear cells, taken in the first trimester of pregnancy. The clonotype was recovered from a female donor with multiple sclerosis, enrolled in a pregnancy study.

Read as DNA, the sequence is TGTGCCAGCAGCTCGGGACAGGTATTAAATAACTATGGCTACACCTTC. This codes for CASSSGQVLNNYGYTF. The sequence is built from TRBV7-9 and TRBJ1-2; 8 nucleotides in the junction match TRBD1. From V the trimming removes 4 bases and from J it removes 1 base, while the gene matches leave 8 bases of the junction unaccounted for. Taken from cysteine to phenylalanine, the CDR3 has 16 residues. The retained sequence is limited to the CDR3, 48 bases, with the frame set at the first base. Per the germline V gene (reference sequence), SEHNR is the CDR1 and FQNEAQ is the CDR2.